The 12 T cell receptor beta chains below were found in one sample sequenced in a study of T cell repertoires in cytomegalovirus infection. In TCRdb, the reads were re-called with MiXCR into one record per CDR3 protein. The sample includes some 300,000 distinct CDR3 sequences, around 10% of them seen just once. The sample taken for sequencing was PBMCs. Source of these receptors: a human donor in good health (CMV status not recorded). Some clones in this sample may be carry-over from other donors' samples.

A few counts support this clonotype. This chain joins TRBV20-1 and TRBJ1-1; D is perhaps TRBD1 (5 bases). From germline, CDR1 is DFQATT and CDR2 SNEGSKA (reference sequence). This CDR3 is built from 13 residues. V lost 0 bases, J lost 5 bases, and 10 bases lay in between. The DNA of the CDR3 is TGCAGTGCTAGAGATCGGGGCAAGACTGAAGCTTTCTTT. This gives the protein CSARDRGKTEAFF.

This clonotype was counted ten times or more. The V and J genes are TRBV4-3 and TRBJ2-1; D is unresolved. CDR1 is LGHNA, CDR2 YSLEER, per germline. The CDR3 consists of 17 residues. V was trimmed by 3 bases and J by 0 bases, leaving 15 bases between them. In nucleotides, the CDR3 is TGCGCCAGCAGCCACCCCGGGCCGAGAAACTCCTACAATGAGCAGTTCTTC. This codes for CASSHPGPRNSYNEQFF.

This clonotype has ten or more counts. This rearrangement joins TRBV29-1 to TRBJ1-5; weak D call: TRBD1 (6 bases). Trimming left V 5 bases short and J 1 base short, with 9 bases between. This CDR3 region has 13 residues. Germline V gene data show CDR1 as SQVTM and CDR2 as ANQGSEA. The DNA for the CDR3 is TGCAGCGTTTCCGGACAGAGCAATCAGCCCCAGCATTTT. This codes for CSVSGQSNQPQHF.

The rearrangement joins TRBV9 to TRBJ2-4; D could derive from TRBD1 or TRBD2 (5 bases each). The CDR3 loop spans 15 amino acids. Germline lookup yields CDR1 SGDLS and CDR2 YYNGEE. The V and J ends lost 3 bases and 0 bases respectively, with 10 bases between them. The CDR3 loop reads CASSALGEAKNIQYF. CDR3 nucleotides: TGTGCCAGCAGCGCCTTGGGGGAAGCCAAAAACATTCAGTACTTC.

The genes are TRBV15 and TRBJ2-7, with 7 bases identical to TRBD1. CDR1 is LNHNV and CDR2 is YYDKDF in the germline V gene (reference sequence). This CDR3 spans 13 amino acids. The junction had 7 bases not matched to a gene; V was cut back by 1 base and J by 10 bases. The CDR3 bases are TGTGCCACCAGCAGAGGTTGGCAGGGGGTTCAGTACTTC. Protein sequence: CATSRGWQGVQYF.

There are many counts of this clonotype. The chain recombines TRBV20-1 with TRBJ2-1; D is possibly TRBD1 or TRBD2 (5 bases each). Germline V CDR1 and CDR2: DFQATT, SNEGSKA (reference sequence). V was pared by 0 bases and J by 12 bases, with 30 bases between. The CDR3 has 18 residues. CDR3 sequence (DNA): TGCAGTGCTAGAGATTCGTCCGCTAGTAGCCGGGGCGCTATGGCGCAGTTCTTC. Encoded protein: CSARDSSASSRGAMAQFF.

This clonotype was detected ten times or more. The chain couples TRBV25-1 to TRBJ2-3; D gene ambiguous. The germline CDR1 and CDR2 sequences are MGHDK and SYGVNS. This CDR3 is built from 16 residues. The germline V and J ends were trimmed by 0 bases and 0 bases, with 10 bases remaining between them. This chain's CDR3 is CASSEYDEPSTDTQYF. The CDR3 coding sequence is TGTGCCAGCAGTGAATATGACGAGCCTAGCACAGATACGCAGTATTTT. The complete variable domain, with remaining parts taken from reference TRBV25-1 and TRBJ2-3, reads EADIYQTPRYLVIGTGKKITLECSQTMGHDKMYWYQQDPGMELHLIHYSYGVNSTEKGDLSSESTVSRIRTEHFPLTLESARPSHTSQYLCASSEYDEPSTDTQYFGPGTRLTVL.

This clonotype occurred many times. This chain links TRBV7-8 with TRBJ2-6; tentatively, D is TRBD1 (5 bases). V shed 1 base and J shed 0 bases, with 19 bases lying between them. The CDR3 sequence is 20 residues long. Germline-derived CDR1 and CDR2 are SGHVS and FQNEAQ. The CDR3 region has the DNA TGTGCCAGCAGCTTAGATCATAGGGGCAGGGTCTACTCTGGGGCCAACGTCCTGACTTTC. Protein: CASSLDHRGRVYSGANVLTF.

Many counts were recorded for this clonotype. The chain links TRBV25-1 to TRBJ1-5; D is unresolved. Trimming left V 4 bases short and J 0 bases short, with 7 bases between. Germline V lookup: CDR1 MGHDK, CDR2 SYGVNS. The CDR3 contains 14 residues. For the CDR3, the DNA is TGTGCCAGCAGTGTATCCCTTAGCAATCAGCCCCAGCATTTT. This translates into CASSVSLSNQPQHF.

This clonotype has at least ten counts. The rearrangement links TRBV6-2 or TRBV6-3 to TRBJ1-5, with 8 positions matching TRBD1. J gave up 5 bases and V 8 bases, and 14 bases lay outside the gene matches. Germline V CDR1 and CDR2: MNHEY, SVGEGT. The CDR3 runs 16 residues. In nucleotides, the CDR3 is TGTGCCAGCCGACCGATCGACAGGGGTAGGCATCAGCCCCAGCATTTT. Encoded protein: CASRPIDRGRHQPQHF.

This clonotype has ten or more counts. In nucleotides, the CDR3 is TGTGCCAGCGGAGTAGCCAACAAGGGAATCAATGAGCAGTTCTTC. Translated: CASGVANKGINEQFF. The V and J genes are TRBV6-1 and TRBJ2-1; D gene unclear. V was clipped by 8 bases and J by 6 bases, with 20 bases between them. CDR3 length: 15 residues. Germline loops: CDR1 MNHNS, CDR2 SASEGT.

The chain couples TRBV28 to TRBJ2-7; D gene unclear. Trimming shortened V by 5 bases and J by 0 bases, and 8 bases separated the two germline ends. This CDR3 has 13 residues. Germline values: CDR1 MDHEN, CDR2 SYDVKM. The CDR3 nucleotides are TGTGCCAGCAGTAAAAAACTCTCCTACGAGCAGTACGTC. This translates into CASSKKLSYEQYV.